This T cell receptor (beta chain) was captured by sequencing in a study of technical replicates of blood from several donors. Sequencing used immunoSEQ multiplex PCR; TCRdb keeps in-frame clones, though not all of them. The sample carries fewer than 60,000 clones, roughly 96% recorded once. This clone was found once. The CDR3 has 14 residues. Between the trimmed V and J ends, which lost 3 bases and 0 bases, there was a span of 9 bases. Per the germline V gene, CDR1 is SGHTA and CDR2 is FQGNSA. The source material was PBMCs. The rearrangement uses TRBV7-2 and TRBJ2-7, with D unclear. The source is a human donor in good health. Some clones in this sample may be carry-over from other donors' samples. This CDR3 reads CASSFGRSSYEQYF. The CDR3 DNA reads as TGTGCCAGCAGCTTCGGTCGTAGCTCCTACGAGCAGTACTTC.